This TCR beta chain was documented in a study of CD8+ T cells in alopecia areata. Study-wide findings and caveats: TCR sharing was clearer in mice than between patients, perhaps partly owing to patient HLA diversity. Compared with normal scalp, lesional scalp had higher clonality and more expanded CD8+ clones.

This clone was detected a few times. The antigen remains undetermined. Extracted from the samples, RNA was reverse transcribed into cDNA to serve as the sequencing template. The data were produced by immunoSEQ multiplex PCR, yet TCRdb's version contains in-frame clones alone and is incomplete. The sample lists 110,000 or so clones, roughly two fifths occurring once. The CDR3 extends over 12 amino acids. Germline V gene lookup returns CDR1 SQVTM and CDR2 ANQGSEA. Trimming stripped 7 bases from V and 5 bases from J, with 12 bases between. A FACSAria was used to sort CD4+ and CD8+ T cells. These cells came from PBMCs.

Sequencing used CD4+ T cells sorted from blood. J is TRBJ2-1 and V is TRBV29-1; D gene unclear. This TCR came from a human donor with alopecia areata. Here the CDR3 reads CSASAQDNEQFF. The CDR3 region has the DNA TGCAGCGCCTCGGCCCAAGACAATGAGCAGTTCTTC.